This T cell receptor (beta chain) appears in the sequencing data of a study of blood T cell repertoires in COVID-19. The overall study: Sites in the United States, Italy and Spain provided acute and convalescent COVID-19 samples.

Profiled with immunoSEQ multiplex PCR; TCRdb holds only in-frame clones, not every one. The table has 300,000 to 450,000 clones, about 87% seen once. There are 14 residues in the CDR3. Germline V gene lookup returns CDR1 SGHRS and CDR2 YFSETQ. The V and J ends lost 1 base and 0 bases, in that order; junction bases with no gene match: 0. The clonotype comes from a woman aged 25 to 45 with COVID-19, enrolled during active disease. The specimen was peripheral blood. The rearrangement links TRBV5-1 to TRBJ2-5; 7 bases align to TRBD1. CDR3 sequence (DNA): TGCGCCAGCAGCTTGACAGGGGACCAAGAGACCCAGTACTTC. Protein sequence: CASSLTGDQETQYF.